This record looks at one TCR delta chain sequence and its context. TCRdb reanalysed the RT-PCR reads via CATT. This repertoire includes 20 or so delta-chain clones. This CDR3 spans 14 amino acids. Germline CDR1 GEAIGNYY, CDR2 EKD. V lost 0 bases and J 0 bases, leaving 7 bases between the germline ends. This sample stems from a study of gamma-delta T cells after stem cell transplantation. V usage is TRDV2 and J usage is TRDJ1, with a weak D call TRDD3 (5 bases). TCRdb offers no J gene call, so here the DNA was matched to germline to obtain one. Input material: gamma-delta T cells. The source of this sequence is a human donor. It is not recorded whose cells these are; they may come from a transplant donor. This CDR3 is CACDTGEYTDKLIF. In nucleotides, the CDR3 is TGTGCCTGTGACACCGGGGAGTACACCGATAAACTCATCTTT.